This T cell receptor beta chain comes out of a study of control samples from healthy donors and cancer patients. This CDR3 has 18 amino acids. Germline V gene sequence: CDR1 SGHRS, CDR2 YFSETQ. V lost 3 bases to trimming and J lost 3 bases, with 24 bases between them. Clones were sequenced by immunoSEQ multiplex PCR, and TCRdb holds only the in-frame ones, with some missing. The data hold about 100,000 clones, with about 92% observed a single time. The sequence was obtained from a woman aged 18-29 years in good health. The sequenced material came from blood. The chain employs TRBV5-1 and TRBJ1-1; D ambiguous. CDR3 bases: TGCGCCAGCAGCTATCAGGTGGGAAGACGGTCGAGGGACACTGAAGCTTTCTTT. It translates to CASSYQVGRRSRDTEAFF.